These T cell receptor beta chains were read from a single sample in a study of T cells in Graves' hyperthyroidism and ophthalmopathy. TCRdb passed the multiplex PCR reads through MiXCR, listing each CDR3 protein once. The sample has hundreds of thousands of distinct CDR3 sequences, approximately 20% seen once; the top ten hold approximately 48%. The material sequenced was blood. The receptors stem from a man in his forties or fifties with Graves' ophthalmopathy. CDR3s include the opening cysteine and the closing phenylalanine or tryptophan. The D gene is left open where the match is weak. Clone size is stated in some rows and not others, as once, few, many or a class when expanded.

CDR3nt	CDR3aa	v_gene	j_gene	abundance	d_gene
TGTGCCAGCAGTACGGGGACAGGGCTCGCTGAGCAGTTCTTC	CASSTGTGLAEQFF	TRBV12-3/TRBV12-4	TRBJ2-1	NA	TRBD1
TGTGCCAGCAGCCACCCCGACAGGGACGAGCAGTACTTC	CASSHPDRDEQYF	TRBV28	TRBJ2-7	NA	TRBD1
TGTGCCACTCGACTAGCGGAAGTCGAAGAGACCCAGTACTTC	CATRLAEVEETQYF	TRBV2	TRBJ2-5	many	TRBD2
TGCGGGACAGGGACGGACAATGAGCAGTTCTTC	CGTGTDNEQFF	TRBV20-1	TRBJ2-1	many	TRBD1
TGTGCCAGCAGCCGCCGACAGGGAAGGTTGGATACGCAGTATTTT	CASSRRQGRLDTQYF	TRBV11-2	TRBJ2-3	many	TRBD1
TGTGCCAGCGGTACAGGGCGCTACGAGCAGTACTTC	CASGTGRYEQYF	TRBV2	TRBJ2-7	NA	NA
TGTGCCAGCAGCCTCACCGGCGGGGAAGGCTACACCTTC	CASSLTGGEGYTF	TRBV7-3	TRBJ1-2	few	NA
TGTGCCAGCAGCCGGGACAGCCTCTATAATTCACCCCTCCACTTT	CASSRDSLYNSPLHF	TRBV12-3/TRBV12-4	TRBJ1-6	NA	TRBD1
TGTGCCAGCAGCCCGGGTGGGGGTCCCTACGAGCAGTACTTC	CASSPGGGPYEQYF	TRBV7-8	TRBJ2-7	NA	NA
TGTGCCACCGGGACATGGCGGGCTGAAGCTTTCTTT	CATGTWRAEAFF	TRBV6-1	TRBJ1-1	many	NA
TGTGCCAGTAGTGTGCCAGGGGATGTCGAGCAGTACTTC	CASSVPGDVEQYF	TRBV19	TRBJ2-7	few	NA
TGCAGTGCTCTTTTTGGGACTAGCGGGTTCTGGGAGCAGTTCTTC	CSALFGTSGFWEQFF	TRBV20-1	TRBJ2-1	few	TRBD2
TGTGCCAGCAGCTTAGCGGGGTTATATCAAGAGACCCAGTACTTC	CASSLAGLYQETQYF	TRBV7-2	TRBJ2-5	few	NA
TGTGCCAGCAGCACGGGGACGAGCAATGAGCAGTTCTTC	CASSTGTSNEQFF	TRBV7-3	TRBJ2-1	few	NA
TGTGCCAGCAGCCGACCAATGGGACAGGGTCAATCACCCCTCCACTTT	CASSRPMGQGQSPLHF	TRBV4-2	TRBJ1-6	NA	TRBD1
TGCGCCAGCAGCTTGGGGAGGGGAATCTCCTGCAATGAGCAGTTCTTC	CASSLGRGISCNEQFF	TRBV5-1	TRBJ2-1	NA	NA
TGCGCCAGCAGCCAAGTTTATCCCCTAACTGAGTACGAGCAGTACTTC	CASSQVYPLTEYEQYF	TRBV4-3	TRBJ2-7	NA	NA
TGTGCCAGCAGTTACACAGGGCGGGACTCTAGCACAGATACGCAGTATTTT	CASSYTGRDSSTDTQYF	TRBV6-9	TRBJ2-3	NA	NA
TGTGCCAGCAGACAGGGTCGCACAGATACGCAGTATTTT	CASRQGRTDTQYF	TRBV7-9	TRBJ2-3	many	NA
TGTGCCAGCTCACCCACAACAGGGCAACCGTTCTTC	CASSPTTGQPFF	TRBV18	TRBJ2-1	NA	NA
TGTGCCAGCAGCCCCCCTGGACAGGGGGTCGGGGGGCAGTACTTC	CASSPPGQGVGGQYF	TRBV11-2	TRBJ2-7	many	TRBD1
TGCAGCGTTACACCGTACTCCTACGAGCAGTACTTC	CSVTPYSYEQYF	TRBV29-1	TRBJ2-7	NA	NA
TGTGCCAGCAGCTTAGCAGCGGGGGTTTACAATGAGCAGTTCTTC	CASSLAAGVYNEQFF	TRBV5-1	TRBJ2-1	many	TRBD2
TGTGCCAGCAGCTTAACGGACATTCCGAACACCGGGGAGCTGTTTTTT	CASSLTDIPNTGELFF	TRBV5-6	TRBJ2-2	few	NA
TGTGCCAGCAGCCCGCTAGGCGGGAGGGTGAATGAGCAGTTCTTC	CASSPLGGRVNEQFF	TRBV7-3	TRBJ2-1	few	TRBD2
TGCAGTGCTCTATCGGGGACTAGCGCGTCCTACGAGCAGTACTTC	CSALSGTSASYEQYF	TRBV20-1	TRBJ2-7	many	TRBD2
TGTGCCAGCTTAAGGGACTTTGCCTACGAGCAGTACTTC	CASLRDFAYEQYF	TRBV2	TRBJ2-7	few	NA
TGTGCCAGCTCTCCGCAGGGGGACGGAAACACCATATATTTT	CASSPQGDGNTIYF	TRBV18	TRBJ1-3	few	TRBD1
TGTGCCAGCTCACTCGGAGCTTGGACGCAGTATTTT	CASSLGAWTQYF	TRBV18	TRBJ2-3	few	NA
TGTGCCAGCAGTTTTGAAGTCGGGTCAGCCTATAACACTGAAGCTTTCTTT	CASSFEVGSAYNTEAFF	TRBV28	TRBJ1-1	few	NA
TGTGCCAGCAGACTCCGGGCCGAGGGGCACAATGAGCAGTTCTTC	CASRLRAEGHNEQFF	TRBV3-1	TRBJ2-1	many	NA
TGTGCCTGGAGTGTTTCCCGGGGAGGTACCCAGTACTTC	CAWSVSRGGTQYF	TRBV30	TRBJ2-5	NA	NA
TGTGCCAGCAGCCCTACCCGGGACAGACAGTTCTTC	CASSPTRDRQFF	TRBV2	TRBJ2-1	many	TRBD1
TGCAGTGCTAGAAGGGGATTCCAGCGGGGGGGCACCGGGGAGCTGTTTTTT	CSARRGFQRGGTGELFF	TRBV20-1	TRBJ2-2	few	TRBD2
TGTGCCAGCAGTTCGGGACTGTTCATTTCGGGTGGCTACACCTTC	CASSSGLFISGGYTF	TRBV28	TRBJ1-2	many	NA
TGTGCCAGCAGCTTAGGCCACAGCGGCTACACCTTC	CASSLGHSGYTF	TRBV11-2	TRBJ1-2	many	NA
TGTGCCAGCGGATACCCCCCTACCGGGACTAGCGGGAGGGCCACCGTTGAGCAGTTCTTC	CASGYPPTGTSGRATVEQFF	TRBV11-2	TRBJ2-1	NA	TRBD2
TGTGCCAGCTCCCTCAAAAGAGGCTCTGGGGCCAACGTCCTGACTTTC	CASSLKRGSGANVLTF	TRBV18	TRBJ2-6	few	NA
TGTGCCAGCAGCTTAGAGAGTACTACACTAGCGATGACCTACAATGAGCAGTTCTTC	CASSLESTTLAMTYNEQFF	TRBV7-6	TRBJ2-1	few	TRBD2
TGTGCCAGCAGCTTAGTACAGGGGGCTGAAGCTTTCTTT	CASSLVQGAEAFF	TRBV7-9	TRBJ1-1	many	TRBD1
TGTGCCAGCAGCGTGGGACTAGCGGACGAGCAGTACTTC	CASSVGLADEQYF	TRBV13	TRBJ2-7	many	TRBD2
TGTGCCAGCAGCTTAGTTGGAGGGGAGCGGGCCGGGGAGCTGTTTTTT	CASSLVGGERAGELFF	TRBV7-6	TRBJ2-2	few	NA
TGTGCCAGCAGCGTAGATGCTCAGGGGGCCTTTGGCTACACCTTC	CASSVDAQGAFGYTF	TRBV9	TRBJ1-2	NA	TRBD1
TGTGCCAGCAGCCAAGCCGGGGGGGCCGGAGATACGCAGTATTTT	CASSQAGGAGDTQYF	TRBV7-9	TRBJ2-3	NA	TRBD2
TGCGCCAGCAGCATCGGGACAGGGGTCACTGAAGCTTTCTTT	CASSIGTGVTEAFF	TRBV5-1	TRBJ1-1	NA	TRBD1
TGTGCCAGTAGTCGTTTTCGACAGGGTAGCACAGATACGCAGTATTTT	CASSRFRQGSTDTQYF	TRBV19	TRBJ2-3	NA	TRBD1
TGTGCCAGCAGCTTATATCCCGGGCCGAGAGAGACCCAGTACTTC	CASSLYPGPRETQYF	TRBV7-2	TRBJ2-5	few	NA
TGCAGTGCTAGAGATAAGTGGGGGCCGGGGTACAATGAGCAGTTCTTC	CSARDKWGPGYNEQFF	TRBV20-1	TRBJ2-1	many	NA
TGTGCCAGCAGCTTGTTCTTGAGAGGGATGTTTTCCCGGAACACTGAAGCTTTCTTT	CASSLFLRGMFSRNTEAFF	TRBV5-8	TRBJ1-1	NA	NA
TGTGCCAGCAGCACACGGATTAGGGATGAGCAGTTCTTC	CASSTRIRDEQFF	TRBV7-8	TRBJ2-1	many	NA
TGTGCCAGCAGATCCGGGACAACGAACTATGGCTACACCTTC	CASRSGTTNYGYTF	TRBV12-3/TRBV12-4	TRBJ1-2	few	NA